The next 10 T cell receptor beta chains were all read from a single sample in a study of T cell repertoires in cytomegalovirus infection (dated by TCRdb to about 2019). Taken with the paper, the label for treatment or condition translates to: in vitro stimulation with specific CMV peptide epitopes to enrich CMV-specific T cells. The run used an Illumina HiSeq 1500. Starting from the raw public reads, TCRdb applied fastp trimming at Q25, assembled clones with MiXCR and retained in-frame beta chains. All rows with the same CDR3 protein become a single entry with the most common DNA and genes. This sample holds about 920,000 distinct CDR3 sequences; approximately 30% were observed only once. Of the sample, roughly 13% is held by the ten largest clones. The antigens for these receptors are not known. Sequencing used cultured CD8+ T cells from PBMCs, obtained from culture after CMV antigen stimulation. All receptors come from a human donor in good health (CMV status not recorded). Some clones in this sample may be carry-over from other donors' samples.

V usage is TRBV6-2 or TRBV6-3 and J usage is TRBJ2-7, with TRBD1 matching 7 bases. Germline CDR1 reads MNHEY; CDR2 reads SVGEGT. V lost 6 bases and J lost 5; bases outside the gene matches: 22. This CDR3 spans 18 amino acids. The CDR3 DNA reads TGTGCCAGCAGCACCCTCCTCTCCGTGAGACAGGGATACCACGAGCAGTACGTC. It codes for CASSTLLSVRQGYHEQYV.

This clonotype was observed many times. The chain has TRBV7-8 and TRBJ2-1; 7 bases match TRBD2. The trim removed 5 bases at V and 8 bases at J, leaving 9 bases unmatched. CDR1 is SGHVS, CDR2 FQNEAQ, per germline. This CDR3 contains 14 residues. Here the CDR3 DNA reads TGTGCCAGCAGCGTCGGACTAGTCGTACATGAGCAGTTCTTC. This gives the protein CASSVGLVVHEQFF.

This clonotype was counted many times. The chain couples TRBV6-5 to TRBJ2-3; possibly TRBD2 for D (7 bases). Germline V gene sequence: CDR1 MNHEY, CDR2 SVGAGI. The length of the CDR3 is 15 residues. The V and J ends lost 2 bases and 3 bases respectively, with 12 bases between them. CDR3 DNA sequence: TGTGCCAGCAGTTACGGGCGGGGGCGAACAGATACGCAGTATTTT. This sequence encodes CASSYGRGRTDTQYF.

The rearrangement uses TRBV6-2 or TRBV6-3 and TRBJ1-4; D is uncertain. Trimming took 8 bases from V and 8 from J, leaving 9 bases between them. The CDR3 runs to 11 residues. Germline V lookup: CDR1 MNHEY, CDR2 SVGEGT. The CDR3 region is CASRLGEKLFF. The CDR3 bases are TGTGCCAGCCGCCTCGGAGAAAAACTGTTTTTT.

This clonotype was counted between two and nine times. This chain joins TRBV5-6 and TRBJ2-1; D is undetermined. V shed 1 base and J shed 9 bases, with 11 bases lying between them. CDR3 size: 13 residues. The germline CDR1 and CDR2 sequences are SGHDT and YYEEEE. CDR3 in amino acids: CASSLNGYAEQFF. CDR3 bases: TGTGCCAGCAGCTTGAATGGTTATGCTGAGCAGTTCTTC.

This clonotype was seen ten or more times. The chain links TRBV27 to TRBJ2-1; D may match TRBD1 or TRBD2 (5 bases each). Germline V gene lookup returns CDR1 MNHEY and CDR2 SMNVEV (reference sequence). V gave up 8 bases and J gave up 3 bases, with 14 bases separating them. This CDR3 has 14 residues. CDR3 amino acids: CASYEAGSYNEQFF. CDR3 nucleotides: TGTGCCAGCTACGAGGCAGGGAGCTACAATGAGCAGTTCTTC.

This sequence joins TRBV28 and TRBJ1-5, with 11 positions matching TRBD1. The V segment lost 4 bases and the J segment 4 bases; nucleotides outside the gene matches: 15. CDR1 and CDR2 (germline): MDHEN, SYDVKM. CDR3 length: 19 residues. The CDR3 nucleotides read TGTGCCAGCAGTTCCCCCGGACAGGGGGCTATTTGCCTTAATCAGCCCCAGCATTTT. Protein sequence: CASSSPGQGAICLNQPQHF.

This clonotype appeared a few times. The CDR3 region is CAISGGGALNEQFF. DNA for the CDR3: TGTGCCATCAGTGGTGGGGGGGCACTCAATGAGCAGTTCTTC. The chain links TRBV10-3 to TRBJ2-1; possibly TRBD2 for D (7 bases). CDR1 is ENHRY and CDR2 is SYGVKD in the germline V gene. The ends were cut back, 4 bases at V and 6 bases at J, with 13 bases in the middle. The CDR3 contains 14 residues.

To note about this clonotype: Germline is not matched at one junction end, which may reflect a read error. The V call is TRBV7-9, the J call TRBJ1-4; 7 bases fit TRBD1. The CDR3 sequence is 14 residues long. Per the germline V gene, CDR1 is SEHNR and CDR2 is FQNEAQ (reference sequence). CDR3: CVSSLEGGEEKLFF. The CDR3 DNA follows: TGTGTCAGCAGCTTAGAAGGGGGCGAAGAAAAACTGTTTTTT.

The chain uses TRBV3-1 and TRBJ2-3; D is ambiguous. V lost 0 bases, J lost 6 bases, and 13 bases lay in between. CDR1 LGHDT and CDR2 YNNKEL come from the germline V gene (reference sequence). This CDR3 has 15 residues. The CDR3 DNA is TGTGCCAGCAGCCAAGATTTGGGGTTGGGGGATACGCAGTATTTT. This gives the protein CASSQDLGLGDTQYF.